A single sample gave rise to the 14 T cell receptor beta chains below, sequenced in a study of blood T cell repertoires in COVID-19. Produced via immunoSEQ multiplex PCR; TCRdb's table is partial and in-frame only. The data hold fewer than 200,000 clones, with 86% observed a single time. The specimen sequenced was peripheral blood. Receptor source: a man aged 45-60 years with active or convalescent COVID-19.

The chain joins TRBV18 to TRBJ2-2; the D gene is possibly TRBD1 (5 bases). Trimming removed 3 bases at V and 1 base at J, with 12 bases between. The CDR3 sequence is 16 residues long. The V gene's germline CDR1 is KGHSH and CDR2 LQKENI. The CDR3 DNA reads TGTGCCAGCTCACCGCCCGGACACCAGAACACCGGGGAGCTGTTTTTT. Amino acids: CASSPPGHQNTGELFF.

The J gene is TRBJ2-2, the V gene TRBV6-1; TRBD2 matches 10 bases. The trim removed 2 bases at V and 5 bases at J, leaving 14 bases unmatched. The CDR3 contains 19 residues. Germline CDR1 reads MNHNS; CDR2 reads SASEGT. CDR3 residues: CASSERGSLAGAGTGELFF. The CDR3 DNA reads as TGTGCCAGCAGTGAACGGGGATCTCTAGCGGGGGCCGGGACCGGGGAGCTGTTTTTT.

This sequence joins TRBV6-5 and TRBJ1-5, with D hard to call. V was clipped by 6 bases and J by 2 bases, with 5 bases between them. The CDR3 loop spans 12 amino acids. CDR1 is MNHEY and CDR2 is SVGAGI in the germline V gene. CDR3 protein: CASRVGNQPQHF. The CDR3 DNA is TGTGCCAGCAGGGTAGGCAATCAGCCCCAGCATTTT.

V usage is TRBV7-9 and J usage is TRBJ2-1; TRBD2 matches at 9 bases. Trimming cost V 2 bases and J 0 bases; bases outside gene matches: 8. This CDR3 spans 18 amino acids. The V gene's germline CDR1 is SEHNR and CDR2 FQNEAQ (reference sequence). The CDR3 region has the DNA TGTGCCAGCAGCTTATCCCCGGGACTAGCTAGCTCCTACAATGAGCAGTTCTTC. Its protein is CASSLSPGLASSYNEQFF.

This clone occurred once. V and J are TRBV3-1 (or the pseudogene TRBV3-2) and TRBJ2-1; D uncertain. Trimming removed 3 bases at V and 4 bases at J, with 7 bases between. This CDR3 spans 13 amino acids. Germline assignment: CDR1 LGHDT and CDR2 YNNKEL (reference sequence). CDR3 sequence reads: CASSQSIYNEQFF. DNA for the CDR3: TGTGCCAGCAGCCAGAGCATATACAATGAGCAGTTCTTC.

The chain links TRBV18 to TRBJ1-2, with D perhaps TRBD1 (5 bases). This CDR3 contains 14 residues. Looked up from germline, CDR1 is KGHSH and CDR2 is LQKENI. Trimming stripped 6 bases from V and 1 base from J, with 12 bases between. The CDR3 DNA is TGTGCCAGCTCGCCCGGGACTGATAACTATGGCTACACCTTC. It encodes CASSPGTDNYGYTF.

The chain joins TRBV27 to TRBJ1-3; no definite D call. Trimming removed 6 bases from V and 3 bases from J, with 12 bases in between. The length of the CDR3 is 14 residues. The V gene's germline CDR1 is MNHEY and CDR2 SMNVEV (reference sequence). In nucleotides, the CDR3 is TGTGCCAGCAGCCGACTGGCGGGTGGAAACACCATATATTTT. This gives the protein CASSRLAGGNTIYF.

This chain joins TRBV28 and TRBJ1-2, with D uncertain. Trimming cost V 6 bases and J 8 bases, with 7 bases left between them. The CDR3 covers 10 residues. Germline CDR1 reads MDHEN; CDR2 reads SYDVKM. The CDR3 sequence: CASRLSGYTF. The CDR3 DNA reads as TGTGCCAGCAGGTTGTCGGGCTACACCTTC.

V is TRBV5-1 and J is TRBJ2-3; D gene unclear. Trimming shortened V by 3 bases and J by 3 bases, and 5 bases separated the two germline ends. Germline V lookup: CDR1 SGHRS, CDR2 YFSETQ. The length of the CDR3 is 12 residues. In DNA, the CDR3 is TGCGCCAGCAGCTCCTTAACAGATACGCAGTATTTT. Translating it yields CASSSLTDTQYF.

The chain links TRBV9 to TRBJ2-5, with TRBD2 as a possible D gene (6 bases). CDR1 SGDLS and CDR2 YYNGEE come from the germline V gene. The CDR3 sequence is 17 residues long. With 6 bases removed from V and 0 bases from J, the gap between germline ends came to 21 bases. This CDR3 reads CASKWVEVAANQETQYF. CDR3 bases: TGTGCCAGCAAATGGGTAGAGGTAGCGGCCAACCAAGAGACCCAGTACTTC.

This clone has more than one count but fewer than ten. This chain joins TRBV5-1 and TRBJ2-4, with 7 bases matching TRBD2. The trim removed 4 bases at V and 6 bases at J, leaving 10 bases unmatched. CDR1 is SGHRS and CDR2 is YFSETQ in the germline V gene. The CDR3 sequence is 15 residues long. CDR3 nucleotide sequence: TGCGCCAGCAGCGAGTCCCCTAGCGGTGGAAACATTCAGTACTTC. Translated: CASSESPSGGNIQYF.

The chain is built from TRBV19 and TRBJ1-6; 8 nucleotides agree with TRBD1. The CDR3 spans 14 residues. Germline CDR1 and CDR2: LNHDA and SQIVND (reference sequence). Trimming cost V 7 bases and J 10 bases; bases outside gene matches: 9. CDR3 loop: CASTEDRVGSPLHF. The CDR3, as DNA: TGTGCCAGTACGGAGGACAGGGTGGGATCACCCCTCCACTTT.

The CDR3 loop is CATSREANTGELFF. CDR3 coding DNA: TGTGCCACCTCACGGGAAGCGAACACCGGGGAGCTGTTTTTT. The J gene is TRBJ2-2, the V gene TRBV24-1; TRBD2 might be the D (5 bases). This CDR3 comprises 14 residues. Germline CDR1 and CDR2: KGHDR and SFDVKD. The V end was cut by 9 bases, the J end by 0 bases, with 10 bases between.

The rearrangement joins TRBV7-9 to TRBJ2-2; the match to TRBD2 covers 10 bases. Per germline, CDR1 SEHNR and CDR2 FQNEAQ (reference sequence). CDR3 size: 15 residues. Germline trimming cut 3 bases from V and 6 bases from J; bases unmatched to any gene: 4. CDR3 in amino acids: CASSLSSGGPGELFF. CDR3 DNA: TGTGCCAGCAGCTTGAGTAGCGGGGGGCCCGGGGAGCTGTTTTTT. Drawing the rest from reference TRBV7-9 and TRBJ2-2, the complete variable domain is DTGVSQNPRHKITKRGQNVTFRCDPISEHNRLYWYRQTLGQGPEFLTYFQNEAQLEKSRLLSDRFSAERPKGSFSTLEIQRTEQGDSAMYLCASSLSSGGPGELFFGEGSRLTVL.